This TCR beta chain is from a study of vaccination and CD4 T cells after COVID-19. In the study overall: Post-vaccine sampling followed dose two by a median 72 days (range 14 to 241).

Treatment of the sample: roughly 10-day PBMC culture with coronavirus spike peptide pools or control peptides (ViraFEST assay). Expansion of antigen-specific T cells with peptide pools by ViraFEST preceded sequencing of TCRs. To note about this clonotype: Its antigen is unknown.

The Oncomine TCR Beta short-read assay was applied to DNA of cultured CD4+ T cells. From CD4+ T cells that had been cultured, genomic DNA was extracted. TCRdb reprocessed the PCR reads with MiXCR, giving one entry per CDR3 protein. The data contain 8,000 to 9,500 distinct CDR3 sequences, 55% to 75% of them singletons. With 5 bases removed from V and 4 bases from J, the gap between germline ends came to 11 bases. The CDR3 extends over 13 amino acids. Germline V CDR1 and CDR2: MRHNA, SNTAGT. Sequences were obtained from CD4+ T cells from blood, cultured in vitro. The V gene is TRBV6-4, the J gene TRBJ2-5, with D perhaps matching TRBD1 (6 bases). This receptor was obtained from a human donor who had recovered from COVID-19. This CDR3 reads CASSRQVGETQYF. The CDR3 bases are TGTGCCAGCAGTAGACAGGTGGGAGAGACCCAGTACTTC.